The T cell receptor (beta chain) described here comes from a study of T cells in Graves' hyperthyroidism and ophthalmopathy. Study-wide results and limits: Most thyroid clonotypes with frequency above 0.001 were detected in blood. The model identified upcoming ophthalmopathy a median 6.5 months ahead of onset.

Germline lookup yields CDR1 KGHSH and CDR2 LQKENI. The CDR3 length is 13 residues. V was pared by 5 bases and J by 5 bases, with 12 bases between. With regard to this clonotype: Its antigen remains unknown.

RNA transcripts were the template for amplifying TCR beta CDR3 regions. TCR CDR3 regions were first amplified by RT-PCR with HTBI primers. Each CDR3 protein gets one entry after TCRdb re-called the multiplex PCR reads with MiXCR. The data contain roughly 580,000 distinct CDR3 sequences, over 11% of them seen just once; the ten biggest clones take up almost 6%. In patients aged 18 to 65, hyperthyroidism was newly diagnosed, with duration under 2 months. The study based diagnoses on clinical symptoms, serum thyroxine and TRAb, thyroid ultrasound and orbital computed tomography. Material for sequencing was blood. The clonotype comes from a woman aged 25 to 45 with Graves' hyperthyroidism that later progressed to Graves' ophthalmopathy. The gene calls are TRBV18 and TRBJ2-5, with D perhaps TRBD1 or TRBD2 (6 bases each). CDR3 in amino acids: CASSRGAPETQYF. For the CDR3, the DNA is TGTGCCAGCTCAAGGGGGGCCCCGGAGACCCAGTACTTC.